This T cell receptor (beta chain) was sequenced for a study of blood T cell repertoires in COVID-19. About the research overall: Researchers got acute and convalescent COVID-19 samples from the United States, Italy and Spain. From T cells, B-cell-depleted T cells, or PBMCs came the material, which was cDNA or gDNA.

In the source study's methods: Estimated nucleated cell counts came from reference gene primer amplification. The table came from immunoSEQ multiplex PCR; TCRdb's copy has only in-frame clones and leaves some out. V, J and clone size are taken as reported in that table, and D and trimming were inferred from the DNA itself. The sample yields roughly 110,000 clones, around 88% seen once. Germline V gives CDR1 SQVTM, CDR2 ANQGSEA. V shed 5 bases and J shed 3 bases, with 21 bases lying between them. The CDR3 consists of 16 residues. The origin of this receptor is a man aged 50 to 60 with active or convalescent COVID-19. Specimen: peripheral blood. The gene calls are TRBV29-1 and TRBJ2-3; tentative D call: TRBD2 (6 bases). The DNA for the CDR3 is TGCAGCGTTAGGGGCCAGGGCGGGGTTGGAACAGATACGCAGTATTTT. It specifies CSVRGQGGVGTDTQYF.